This T cell receptor (beta chain) emerged from a study of glioma-infiltrating T cells. CDR1 is SNHLY and CDR2 is FYNNEI in the germline V gene. Trimming removed 6 bases from V and 6 bases from J, with 17 bases in between. This CDR3 has 14 residues. The iRepertoire nested amplicon-rescue multiplex PCR amplified TCR alpha and beta CDR3s from RNA. TCRdb called the multiplex PCR reads again in MiXCR, with one record for every CDR3 protein. The repertoire holds around 120,000 distinct CDR3 sequences, with 24% as singletons. This clonotype was sampled from a human donor with low-grade glioma or glioblastoma, undergoing nonglioma brain surgery, or in good health (not recorded which). The sequenced sample was glioma tissue, nonneoplastic brain tissue, or PBMCs (not recorded which). This chain uses TRBV2 with TRBJ1-2; maybe TRBD1 (6 bases). The DNA for the CDR3 is TGTGCCAGCAGATTTACAGGGAACGGGGATGGCTACACCTTC. Translated, it gives CASRFTGNGDGYTF.